Below, one T cell receptor (beta chain) is given with its context. In the authors' workflow: Reference gene primer amplification gave estimated nucleated cell counts. TCRdb's table, derived via immunoSEQ multiplex PCR, lists solely in-frame clones and lacks some. Clonal size and the V and J genes are those of that table, whereas D and trimming came from the DNA. The table includes under 300,000 clones, roughly 82% detected once. This record belongs to a study of blood T cell repertoires in COVID-19. About the research overall: Samples representing acute and convalescent COVID-19 were sourced from the United States, Italy and Spain. Nucleic acid was either cDNA or gDNA, and it came from T cells, B-cell-depleted T cells, or PBMCs.

The sequence derives from a woman aged 80 or over with active or convalescent COVID-19. The sequenced material came from peripheral blood.

In nucleotides, the CDR3 is TGCGCCAGCAGCCAAGATTCCGTCTCTTACAATGAGCAGTTCTTC. Its translation is CASSQDSVSYNEQFF. This chain links TRBV4-1 with TRBJ2-1; no firm D call. V lost 0 bases, J lost 4 bases, and 10 bases lay in between. The CDR3 consists of 15 residues. Germline CDR1 and CDR2: MGHRA and YSYEKL.